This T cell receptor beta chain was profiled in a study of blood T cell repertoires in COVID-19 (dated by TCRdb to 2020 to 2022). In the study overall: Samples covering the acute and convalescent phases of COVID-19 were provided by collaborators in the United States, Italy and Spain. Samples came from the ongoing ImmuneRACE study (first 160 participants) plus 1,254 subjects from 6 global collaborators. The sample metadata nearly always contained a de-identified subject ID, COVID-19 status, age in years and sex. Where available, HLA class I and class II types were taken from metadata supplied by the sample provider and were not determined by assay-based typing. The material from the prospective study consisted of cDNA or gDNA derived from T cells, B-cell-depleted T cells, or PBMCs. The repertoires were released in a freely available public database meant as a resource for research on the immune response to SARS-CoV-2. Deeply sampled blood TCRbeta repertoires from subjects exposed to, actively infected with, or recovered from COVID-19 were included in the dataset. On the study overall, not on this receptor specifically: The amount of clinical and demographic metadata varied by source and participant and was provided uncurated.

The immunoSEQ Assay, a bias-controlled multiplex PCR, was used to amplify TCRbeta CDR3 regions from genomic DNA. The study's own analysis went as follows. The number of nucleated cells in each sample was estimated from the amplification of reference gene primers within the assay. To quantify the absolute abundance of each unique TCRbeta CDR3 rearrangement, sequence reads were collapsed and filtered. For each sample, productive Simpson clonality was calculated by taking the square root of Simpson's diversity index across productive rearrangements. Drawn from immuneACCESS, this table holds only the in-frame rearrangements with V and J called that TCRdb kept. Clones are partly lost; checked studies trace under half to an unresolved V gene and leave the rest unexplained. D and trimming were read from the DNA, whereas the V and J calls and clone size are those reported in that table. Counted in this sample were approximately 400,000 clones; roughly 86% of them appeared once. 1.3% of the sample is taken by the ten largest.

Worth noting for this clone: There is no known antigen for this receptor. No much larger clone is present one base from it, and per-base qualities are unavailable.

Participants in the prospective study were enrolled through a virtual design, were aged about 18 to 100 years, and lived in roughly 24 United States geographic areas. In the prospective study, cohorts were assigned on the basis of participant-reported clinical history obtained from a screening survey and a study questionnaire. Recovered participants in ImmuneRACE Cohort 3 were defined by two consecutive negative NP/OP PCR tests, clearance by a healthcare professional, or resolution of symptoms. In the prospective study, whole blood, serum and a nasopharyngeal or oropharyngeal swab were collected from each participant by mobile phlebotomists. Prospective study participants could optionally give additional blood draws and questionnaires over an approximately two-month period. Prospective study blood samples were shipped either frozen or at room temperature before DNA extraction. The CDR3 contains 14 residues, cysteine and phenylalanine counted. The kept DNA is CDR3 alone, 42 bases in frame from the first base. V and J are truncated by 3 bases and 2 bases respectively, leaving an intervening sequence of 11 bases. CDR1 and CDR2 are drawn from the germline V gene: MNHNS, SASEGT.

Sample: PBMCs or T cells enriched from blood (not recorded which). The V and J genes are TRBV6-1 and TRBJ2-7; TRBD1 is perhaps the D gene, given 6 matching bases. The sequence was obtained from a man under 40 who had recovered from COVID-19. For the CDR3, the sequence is CASSEGALTYEQYF. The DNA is TGTGCCAGCAGTGAGGGGGCTTTGACCTACGAGCAGTACTTC.